This T cell receptor (beta chain) was identified in a study of identical twins. Regarding the study as a whole: Weaker excess sharing between twins was seen in beta out-of-frame sequences.

TCRdb itself ran the 5' RACE reads through MiXCR, one entry per CDR3 protein. The sample contains hundreds of thousands of distinct CDR3 sequences, around a sixth of which appear only once. As concerns this clonotype: Its antigen is unidentified.

The ends were cut back, 5 bases at V and 4 bases at J, with 9 bases in the middle. The CDR3 is 13 amino acids. Germline V gives CDR1 LNHNV, CDR2 YYDKDF (reference sequence). A further study also used this sample, focusing on T cells expressing NK-cell markers.

This sequence joins TRBV15 and TRBJ1-5, with D uncertain. The origin of this receptor is a woman under 30 in good health. The specimen was PBMCs. CDR3 sequence: CATSGPKNQPQHF. CDR3 bases: TGTGCCACCAGCGGTCCGAAAAATCAGCCCCAGCATTTT.